This is a list of T cell receptor beta chains from one sample in a study of early T cells in non-severe SARS-CoV-2 infection. TCRdb re-derived calls from the 5' RACE reads in MiXCR, one entry per CDR3 protein. Here the sample spans roughly 100,000 distinct CDR3 sequences, around 13% being singletons. Sequenced sample: whole blood. These receptors came from an adult who was a healthcare worker with PCR-confirmed SARS-CoV-2 infection or an uninfected control (not recorded which). Both conserved end residues are part of each CDR3. D genes are given only for firm matches. Clone size appears in some rows only: once, few, many, or a class for an expanded clone.

D: NA
V: TRBV16
J: TRBJ2-7
size: NA
CDR3: CASSQPLAIPYEQYF
DNA: TGTGCCAGCAGCCAACCGCTAGCGATCCCCTACGAGCAGTACTTC

D: NA
V: TRBV20-1
J: TRBJ1-4
size: NA
CDR3: CSASSPGIGEKLFF
DNA: TGCAGTGCTAGCTCCCCCGGGATCGGTGAAAAACTGTTTTTT

D: TRBD1
V: TRBV11-2
J: TRBJ2-1
size: NA
CDR3: CASSFNPPGQGIMNEQFF
DNA: TGTGCCAGCAGTTTCAACCCACCGGGACAGGGGATTATGAATGAGCAGTTCTTC

D: TRBD1
V: TRBV28
J: TRBJ1-2
size: NA
CDR3: CVSSEGARGYTF
DNA: TGTGTCAGCAGCGAGGGGGCGCGAGGCTACACCTTC

D: NA
V: TRBV29-1
J: TRBJ2-7
size: NA
CDR3: CSVEARGVEQYF
DNA: TGCAGCGTTGAAGCTCGCGGGGTCGAGCAGTACTTC

D: TRBD1
V: TRBV5-1
J: TRBJ2-3
size: NA
CDR3: CASMGTDGYGATQYF
DNA: TGCGCCAGCATGGGGACAGACGGTTATGGCGCTACGCAGTATTTT

D: NA
V: TRBV28
J: TRBJ1-3
size: NA
CDR3: CASSSWGSGNTIYF
DNA: TGTGCCAGCAGTTCGTGGGGTTCTGGAAACACCATATATTTT

D: NA
V: TRBV12-3/TRBV12-4
J: TRBJ2-7
size: few
CDR3: CASSYGYEQYF
DNA: TGTGCCAGCAGCTATGGGTACGAGCAGTACTTC

D: NA
V: TRBV4-1
J: TRBJ2-1
size: few
CDR3: CASSRGPDNEQFF
DNA: TGCGCCAGCAGCCGGGGGCCGGACAATGAGCAGTTCTTC

D: NA
V: TRBV25-1
J: TRBJ2-1
size: NA
CDR3: CASSDFGPIYNEQFF
DNA: TGTGCCAGCAGTGATTTCGGGCCGATATACAATGAGCAGTTCTTC

D: NA
V: TRBV11-3
J: TRBJ2-1
size: NA
CDR3: CASSLVGSGHEQFF
DNA: TGTGCCAGCAGCTTAGTTGGGTCAGGGCACGAGCAGTTCTTC

D: NA
V: TRBV20-1
J: TRBJ2-3
size: many
CDR3: CSARDFQKSDTQYF
DNA: TGCAGTGCTAGAGATTTCCAGAAGTCCGATACGCAGTATTTT

D: NA
V: TRBV6-5
J: TRBJ1-6
size: NA
CDR3: CASSVGRTYNSPLHF
DNA: TGTGCCAGCAGTGTAGGTCGGACCTATAATTCACCCCTCCACTTT

D: NA
V: TRBV6-8
J: TRBJ2-1
size: many
CDR3: CASSWVRGTPYNEQFF
DNA: TGTGCCAGCAGCTGGGTTCGGGGGACCCCCTACAATGAGCAGTTCTTC

D: TRBD2
V: TRBV20-1
J: TRBJ2-3
size: once
CDR3: CSGQRDSTDTQYF
DNA: TGCAGTGGTCAGCGGGATAGCACAGATACGCAGTATTTT

D: NA
V: TRBV19
J: TRBJ2-1
size: NA
CDR3: CASSYTGESAFF
DNA: TGTGCCAGTAGTTACACGGGGGAGAGCGCGTTCTTC

D: TRBD1
V: TRBV25-1
J: TRBJ2-2
size: NA
CDR3: CASNDRGSGTGELFF
DNA: TGTGCCAGCAATGACAGGGGGTCTGGCACCGGGGAGCTGTTTTTT

D: NA
V: TRBV4-1
J: TRBJ1-6
size: few
CDR3: CASSQGTVNSPLHF
DNA: TGCGCCAGCAGCCAAGGGACAGTTAATTCACCCCTCCACTTT

D: NA
V: TRBV28
J: TRBJ2-1
size: many
CDR3: CASSFRNEQFF
DNA: TGTGCCAGCAGTTTCAGGAATGAGCAGTTCTTC

D: TRBD1
V: TRBV30
J: TRBJ1-5
size: NA
CDR3: CAWSVQGSQPQHF
DNA: TGTGCCTGGAGTGTACAGGGGAGTCAGCCCCAGCATTTT

D: TRBD2
V: TRBV12-3/TRBV12-4
J: TRBJ2-1
size: few
CDR3: CASRPGGGLDEQFF
DNA: TGTGCCAGCAGGCCCGGGGGGGGTTTGGATGAGCAGTTCTTC

D: NA
V: TRBV25-1
J: TRBJ2-3
size: many
CDR3: CASNPRGRLDTQYF
DNA: TGTGCCAGCAATCCGAGGGGCAGGTTAGATACGCAGTATTTT

D: NA
V: TRBV29-1
J: TRBJ1-2
size: NA
CDR3: CSSRGEGHGYTF
DNA: TGCAGCAGCAGGGGAGAGGGGCATGGCTACACCTTC

D: NA
V: TRBV5-6
J: TRBJ2-2
size: few
CDR3: CASSLEGAGELFF
DNA: TGTGCCAGCAGCTTAGAGGGTGCCGGGGAGCTGTTTTTT

D: NA
V: TRBV27
J: TRBJ1-3
size: NA
CDR3: CASSWDGGNTIYF
DNA: TGTGCCAGCAGTTGGGACGGGGGAAACACCATATATTTT

D: NA
V: TRBV3-1
J: TRBJ2-3
size: few
CDR3: CASSQDRGDTQYF
DNA: TGTGCCAGCAGCCAAGATCGCGGAGATACGCAGTATTTT

D: NA
V: TRBV5-6
J: TRBJ2-7
size: NA
CDR3: CASSFFTPARGYFSEQYF
DNA: TGTGCCAGCAGCTTCTTCACCCCCGCTCGGGGATATTTCTCCGAGCAGTACTTC

D: NA
V: TRBV3-1
J: TRBJ2-3
size: few
CDR3: CASSPYTSSRTDTQYF
DNA: TGTGCCAGCAGCCCATACACTAGCAGCCGCACAGATACGCAGTATTTT

D: NA
V: TRBV12-3/TRBV12-4
J: TRBJ2-1
size: many
CDR3: CASSPLRGAFNEQFF
DNA: TGTGCCAGCAGTCCTCTTCGGGGGGCCTTCAATGAGCAGTTCTTC

D: NA
V: TRBV20-1
J: TRBJ1-5
size: NA
CDR3: CSARERLAGTQHF
DNA: TGCAGTGCTAGAGAGAGGTTGGCGGGGACCCAGCATTTT

D: TRBD2
V: TRBV5-1
J: TRBJ2-5
size: NA
CDR3: CASAVLAGGRQETQYF
DNA: TGCGCCAGCGCAGTACTAGCGGGAGGTCGGCAAGAGACCCAGTACTTC

D: NA
V: TRBV7-2
J: TRBJ2-2
size: many
CDR3: CASRREQVYGGELFF
DNA: TGTGCCAGCAGACGGGAACAGGTCTATGGCGGGGAGCTGTTTTTT

D: TRBD2
V: TRBV5-1
J: TRBJ2-1
size: NA
CDR3: CASSPGAGGPGGEQFF
DNA: TGCGCCAGCAGCCCCGGAGCGGGAGGGCCCGGTGGGGAGCAGTTCTTC

D: NA
V: TRBV6-6
J: TRBJ2-5
size: NA
CDR3: CASSYTVSGYQETQYF
DNA: TGTGCCAGCAGTTACACTGTGTCGGGGTACCAAGAGACCCAGTACTTC

D: NA
V: TRBV6-1
J: TRBJ1-5
size: NA
CDR3: CASSEGGNQPQHF
DNA: TGTGCCAGCAGTGAAGGCGGTAATCAGCCCCAGCATTTT

D: NA
V: TRBV2
J: TRBJ1-4
size: NA
CDR3: CASKTQGKLFF
DNA: TGTGCCAGCAAAACTCAGGGTAAACTGTTTTTT

D: TRBD1
V: TRBV15
J: TRBJ2-1
size: many
CDR3: CATSRFLGTGGNEQFF
DNA: TGTGCCACCAGCAGGTTTTTGGGGACAGGGGGAAATGAGCAGTTCTTC

D: NA
V: TRBV7-9
J: TRBJ1-5
size: many
CDR3: CASSPRGASNQPQHF
DNA: TGTGCCAGCAGCCCCCGAGGGGCCAGCAATCAGCCCCAGCATTTT

D: NA
V: TRBV28
J: TRBJ2-7
size: few
CDR3: CATMELNEQYF
DNA: TGTGCCACCATGGAGCTGAACGAGCAGTACTTC

D: NA
V: TRBV9
J: TRBJ2-2
size: few
CDR3: CASSPEVGSGELFF
DNA: TGTGCCAGCAGCCCTGAGGTGGGGTCCGGGGAGCTGTTTTTT

D: NA
V: TRBV28
J: TRBJ1-5
size: NA
CDR3: CASSPSHGSNQPQHF
DNA: TGTGCCAGCAGCCCTTCGCACGGTAGCAATCAGCCCCAGCATTTT

D: TRBD2
V: TRBV9
J: TRBJ2-5
size: NA
CDR3: CASQRGGEETQYF
DNA: TGTGCCAGCCAGCGGGGCGGAGAAGAGACCCAGTACTTC

D: NA
V: TRBV6-2/TRBV6-3
J: TRBJ1-5
size: few
CDR3: CASSPVDSRQPQHF
DNA: TGTGCCAGCAGTCCCGTGGACAGCCGGCAGCCCCAGCATTTT

D: NA
V: TRBV6-6
J: TRBJ2-6
size: many
CDR3: CASSSSRPGANVLTF
DNA: TGTGCCAGCAGTTCCTCCCGGCCTGGGGCCAACGTCCTGACTTTC

D: TRBD2
V: TRBV3-1
J: TRBJ2-1
size: few
CDR3: CASSQVRSGRANEQFF
DNA: TGTGCCAGCAGCCAAGTTCGGAGCGGGAGGGCGAATGAGCAGTTCTTC

D: TRBD1
V: TRBV6-1
J: TRBJ2-5
size: NA
CDR3: CASSEWTGEQETQYF
DNA: TGTGCCAGCAGTGAATGGACAGGGGAACAAGAGACCCAGTACTTC

D: TRBD2
V: TRBV12-5
J: TRBJ2-1
size: few
CDR3: CASGFEREQFF
DNA: TGTGCTAGTGGTTTTGAGCGGGAACAGTTCTTC

D: NA
V: TRBV28
J: TRBJ1-2
size: many
CDR3: CASRNYGYTF
DNA: TGTGCCAGCAGGAACTATGGCTACACCTTC

D: NA
V: TRBV7-9
J: TRBJ1-2
size: NA
CDR3: CASSLGGGGYTF
DNA: TGTGCCAGCAGCTTAGGCGGTGGCGGCTACACCTTC

D: TRBD2
V: TRBV4-2
J: TRBJ2-1
size: NA
CDR3: CASSQSGGIEQFF
DNA: TGTGCCAGCAGCCAAAGCGGGGGGATCGAGCAGTTCTTC

D: NA
V: TRBV18
J: TRBJ2-5
size: NA
CDR3: CASSPYYSADQETQYF
DNA: TGTGCCAGCTCACCGTACTACAGTGCCGATCAAGAGACCCAGTACTTC

D: NA
V: TRBV5-1
J: TRBJ1-2
size: few
CDR3: CASSLALDNGYTF
DNA: TGCGCCAGCAGCTTGGCCCTGGACAATGGCTACACCTTC

D: NA
V: TRBV11-2
J: TRBJ2-5
size: many
CDR3: CASSYLPRGETQYF
DNA: TGTGCCAGCAGCTACCTACCCCGGGGAGAGACCCAGTACTTC